The 8 T cell receptor beta chains given below trace back to one sample, sequenced in a study of blood T cell repertoires in COVID-19. The data were produced by immunoSEQ multiplex PCR, yet TCRdb's version contains in-frame clones alone and is incomplete. The profile shows 120,000 or so clones, 55% to 70% of them singletons. Sequences were obtained from peripheral blood. The receptors derive from a woman in her 70s with acute or convalescent COVID-19.

The gene calls are TRBV7-8 and TRBJ2-3; weak D call: TRBD2 (5 bases). This CDR3 is 17 amino acids long. V lost 1 base, J lost 4 bases, and 18 bases lay in between. The germline V gene encodes CDR1 SGHVS and CDR2 FQNEAQ. The CDR3 DNA sequence: TGTGCCAGCAGCTTAGTGCCGTTAGGAGGAGGTCCAGATACGCAGTATTTT. Encoded protein: CASSLVPLGGGPDTQYF.

The rearrangement links TRBV18 to TRBJ2-6; D perhaps matches TRBD2 (5 bases). The CDR3 extends over 16 amino acids. Trimming pared 6 bases from V and 1 base from J, leaving 13 bases between. Per the germline V gene, CDR1 is KGHSH and CDR2 is LQKENI. The CDR3 here is CASSTTSGSGANVLTF. The CDR3 nucleotides are TGTGCCAGCTCTACCACCTCGGGATCTGGGGCCAACGTCCTGACTTTC.

This chain uses TRBV11-2 with TRBJ2-5; 8 bases map to TRBD2. Germline V gene data show CDR1 as SGHAT and CDR2 as FQNNGV. This CDR3 is built from 14 residues. Trimming took 4 bases from V and 4 from J; bases not matched to a gene: 5. CDR3 coding DNA: TGTGCCAGCAGCTACGGGACTAGACGAGAGACCCAGTACTTC. It encodes CASSYGTRRETQYF.

This clone has a single count. The chain carries TRBV27 and TRBJ2-7; D possibly corresponds to TRBD1 (6 bases). Per germline, CDR1 MNHEY and CDR2 SMNVEV (reference sequence). V lost 8 bases to trimming and J lost 0 bases, with 14 bases between them. The CDR3 has 14 residues. The CDR3 DNA is TGTGCCAGCGCCAGCTGGGACACCTCCTACGAGCAGTACTTC. This encodes CASASWDTSYEQYF.

This clone was recorded only once. The gene calls are TRBV20-1 and TRBJ2-5; weak D call: TRBD2 (7 bases). Germline V gene data show CDR1 as DFQATT and CDR2 as SNEGSKA (reference sequence). Trimming shortened V by 6 bases and J by 10 bases, and 15 bases separated the two germline ends. The CDR3 spans 11 residues. The chain's CDR3 is CSALKGGGQYF. The DNA for the CDR3 is TGCAGTGCCCTTAAGGGGGGGGGCCAGTACTTC.

The rearrangement joins TRBV7-2 to TRBJ2-5; 16 positions agree with TRBD2. Unmatched junction bases numbered 3, after V lost 3 bases and J lost 5 bases. CDR1 is SGHTA, CDR2 FQGNSA, per germline. This CDR3 spans 16 amino acids. DNA of the CDR3: TGTGCCAGCAGCTTGGGACTAGCGGGGGGGCAGGAGACCCAGTACTTC. Translating it yields CASSLGLAGGQETQYF.

This chain uses TRBV5-4 with TRBJ2-2, with 12 positions matching TRBD2. The trim removed 4 bases at V and 7 bases at J, leaving 11 bases unmatched. The CDR3 totals 17 residues. Germline V gives CDR1 SGHNT, CDR2 YYREEE (reference sequence). CDR3 amino acids: CASSPPLAGGQHGELFF. CDR3 DNA: TGTGCCAGCAGCCCCCCTCTAGCGGGGGGGCAACACGGGGAGCTGTTTTTT.

V usage is TRBV19 and J usage is TRBJ2-1; 13 bases map to TRBD2. Per germline, CDR1 LNHDA and CDR2 SQIVND (reference sequence). Trimming took 10 bases from V and 6 from J; bases not matched to a gene: 9. The CDR3 loop spans 15 amino acids. CDR3 nucleotides: TGTGCCACCAGGACTAGCGGGAGTGAAATCAATGAGCAGTTCTTC. Translation gives CATRTSGSEINEQFF.